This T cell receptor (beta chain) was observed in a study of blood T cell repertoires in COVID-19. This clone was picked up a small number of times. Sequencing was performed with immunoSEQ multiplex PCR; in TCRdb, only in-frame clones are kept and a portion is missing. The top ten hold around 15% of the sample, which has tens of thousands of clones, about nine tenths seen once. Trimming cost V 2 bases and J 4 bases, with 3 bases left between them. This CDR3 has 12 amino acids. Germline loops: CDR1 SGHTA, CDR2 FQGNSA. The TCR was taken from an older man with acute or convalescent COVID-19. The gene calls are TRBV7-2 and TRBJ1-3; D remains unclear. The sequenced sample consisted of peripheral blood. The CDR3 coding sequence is TGTGCCAGCAGCTTATTAGGAAACACCATATATTTT. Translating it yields CASSLLGNTIYF.